The rows below give T cell receptor beta chains drawn from one sample of a study of shared clonotypes between healthy human individuals. Sequenced by immunoSEQ multiplex PCR; TCRdb stores in-frame clones only, minus some. This sample has hundreds of thousands of clones, with roughly four fifths found just once. The sample was PBMCs. All receptors come from a woman in her forties in good health. Some clones in this sample may be carry-over from other donors' samples. CDR3s include the opening cysteine and the closing phenylalanine or tryptophan. Fields, in order: D gene, J gene, clone size, V gene, CDR3 DNA, CDR3 protein. The D gene is left open where the match is weak. Clone size is stated in some rows and not others, as once, few, many or a class when expanded.

>TRBD2|TRBJ2-3|.|TRBV5-4
TGTGCCAGCAGCTTGGCTAGCGGGAGTTTGGATACGCAGTATTTT
CASSLASGSLDTQYF
>.|TRBJ1-2|many|TRBV30
TGTGCCTGGAGTACGCGGGGGGGAGGTGGCTACACCTTC
CAWSTRGGGGYTF
>.|TRBJ1-4|.|TRBV7-9
TGTGCCAGCAGCTTAGTCGGGGTTCCGGATGAAAAACTGTTTTTT
CASSLVGVPDEKLFF
>TRBD1|TRBJ2-3|.|TRBV5-1
TGCGCCAGCAGCTTGAAGGGGGCGCGGGTTTCAGATACGCAGTATTTT
CASSLKGARVSDTQYF
>TRBD2|TRBJ2-3|.|TRBV7-6
TGTGCCAGCAGCTTAGCGGAAGCGGGAGGCACAGATACGCAGTATTTT
CASSLAEAGGTDTQYF
>.|TRBJ2-7|.|TRBV11-2
TGTGCCAGCAGCTTAGATCTTTTCGAGCAGTACTTC
CASSLDLFEQYF
>.|TRBJ2-1|.|TRBV5-1
TGCGCCAGCAGCCGGGGGGCCTCGTCCAATGAGCAGTTCTTC
CASSRGASSNEQFF
>TRBD2|TRBJ2-1|.|TRBV29-1
TGCAGCGTTCGGGGGCGGCCGGGAGCGGGAGGCCGTCGGGGTGAGCAGTTCTTC
CSVRGRPGAGGRRGEQFF
>TRBD2|TRBJ2-7|.|TRBV6-1
TGTGCCGGGGGGACTAGCGGGACCTCCTACGAGCAGTACTTC
CAGGTSGTSYEQYF
>TRBD1|TRBJ1-4|.|TRBV5-4
TGTGCCAGCAGCTTGGCACAGGGGGGTAATGAAAAACTGTTTTTT
CASSLAQGGNEKLFF